A single sample is the source of the 19 T cell receptor beta chains below, sequenced in a study of T-cell memory formation after mild COVID-19. Each CDR3 protein gets one entry after TCRdb re-called the 5' RACE reads with MiXCR. The repertoire includes about 310,000 distinct CDR3 sequences, more than 15% of them detected once, and over 20% sits in the top ten. The sample consisted of PBMCs or a T cell subset sorted from them (not recorded which). Source of these receptors: a man between 18 and 35 years old who had mild COVID-19 (a few samples of this study predate the infection). Cell type and time point are not known.

This clonotype was detected only a few times. The chain couples TRBV7-2 to TRBJ2-1; 8 bases align to TRBD2. Germline CDR1 and CDR2: SGHTA and FQGNSA. J gave up 6 bases and V 1 base, and 5 bases lay outside the gene matches. The CDR3 runs 15 residues. The CDR3 DNA reads as TGTGCCAGCAGCTTAGTCCGGCTAGCGGGCAATGAGCAGTTCTTC. It translates to CASSLVRLAGNEQFF.

This clonotype was counted between two and nine times. The genes are TRBV6-5 and TRBJ1-2, with 7 bases that match TRBD1. V shed 1 base, J shed 4 bases, and the junction held 9 bases outside the gene matches. The CDR3 is 16 residues long. Germline V lookup: CDR1 MNHEY, CDR2 SVGAGI. Written as DNA, the CDR3 is TGTGCCAGCAGTTACTGGATGGGACAGTCCGCCTATGGCTACACCTTC. Its protein product is CASSYWMGQSAYGYTF.

The V call is TRBV12-3 or TRBV12-4, the J call TRBJ1-6, with D unresolved. Trimming shortened V by 9 bases and J by 7 bases, and 22 bases separated the two germline ends. The CDR3 is made up of 16 amino acids. In DNA form, the CDR3 reads TGTGCCAGTTCCATACGGGTGTCCTTGGAGAATTCACCCCTCCACTTT. Amino acid sequence: CASSIRVSLENSPLHF.

V is TRBV28 and J is TRBJ1-1; D is perhaps TRBD1 (5 bases). Trimming left V 4 bases short and J 5 bases short, with 14 bases between. From germline, CDR1 is MDHEN and CDR2 SYDVKM. CDR3 length: 14 residues. The CDR3 protein is CASSSGARGTEAFF. Written as DNA, the CDR3 is TGTGCCAGCAGTTCCGGGGCGCGTGGGACTGAAGCTTTCTTT.

Note on this clonotype: The junction departs from germline at one end; a sequencing error may be responsible. This rearrangement joins TRBV7-9 to TRBJ2-6, with D uncertain. CDR3 size: 17 residues. Germline V CDR1 and CDR2: SEHNR, FQNEAQ (reference sequence). CDR3 in DNA: TGTGCCAGCAGCTTAGTGAGGCTTTCGTCTGGGTCCAACGTCCTGACTTTC. This sequence encodes CASSLVRLSSGSNVLTF.

V is TRBV27 and J is TRBJ2-5; 10 bases line up with TRBD2. Germline loops: CDR1 MNHEY, CDR2 SMNVEV (reference sequence). The CDR3 loop spans 18 amino acids. V gave up 5 bases and J gave up 4 bases; unmatched junction bases: 16. CDR3 in DNA: TGTGCCAGCAGTGCCCATCGGGGACTAGCGATAAGGGCAGAGACCCAGTACTTC. Translating it yields CASSAHRGLAIRAETQYF.

The chain is built from TRBV12-3 or TRBV12-4 and TRBJ2-5; TRBD1 might be the D (5 bases). The CDR3 spans 13 residues. Trimming left V 3 bases short and J 6 bases short, with 11 bases between. The DNA for the CDR3 is TGTGCCAGCAGTTTTTCAGGGTGGAAGACCCAGTACTTC. Translating it yields CASSFSGWKTQYF.

The genes are TRBV14 and TRBJ2-2; unclear D gene. The CDR3 extends over 17 amino acids. Trimming cost V 1 base and J 0 bases, with 12 bases left between them. Germline V lookup: CDR1 SGHDN, CDR2 FVKESK. The chain's CDR3 is CASSQAYGRSNTGELFF. For the CDR3, the DNA is TGTGCCAGCAGCCAAGCGTATGGCCGTTCGAACACCGGGGAGCTGTTTTTT.

The chain recombines TRBV6-5 with TRBJ2-4, with 9 bases lining up with TRBD1. V lost 0 bases and J lost 7; bases outside the gene matches: 10. CDR3 length: 17 amino acids. CDR1 and CDR2 from the germline V gene are MNHEY and SVGAGI. DNA of the CDR3: TGTGCCAGCAGTTACTCGATAACGGGACAGGGAAGCAACATTCAGTACTTC. This codes for CASSYSITGQGSNIQYF.

This clonotype was detected only a few times. The chain links TRBV4-3 to TRBJ1-1, with 7 bases matching TRBD1. V shed 1 base, J shed 8 bases, and the junction held 4 bases outside the gene matches. There are 13 residues in the CDR3. The V gene's germline CDR1 is LGHNA and CDR2 YSLEER. CDR3 in DNA: TGCGCCAGCAGCCAAGGATGGGACAGCGAAGCTTTCTTT. Its translation is CASSQGWDSEAFF.

The chain combines TRBV18 with TRBJ2-2; 7 nucleotides match TRBD2. V trimming: 2 bases; J trimming: 1 base; junction bases outside the gene matches: 7. This CDR3 comprises 17 residues. CDR1 KGHSH and CDR2 LQKENI come from the germline V gene. The CDR3 DNA reads TGTGCCAGCTCACCAAGGAGCCAGCGGGGGAACACCGGGGAGCTGTTTTTT. Translation: CASSPRSQRGNTGELFF.

CDR3 protein: CASSPSGVRDTQYF. For the CDR3, the DNA is TGCGCCAGCAGCCCTAGCGGGGTGAGGGATACGCAGTATTTT. The rearrangement uses TRBV5-1 and TRBJ2-3, with 9 nucleotides matching TRBD2. The germline V gene has CDR1 SGHRS and CDR2 YFSETQ. The V and J ends lost 4 bases and 6 bases, in that order; junction bases with no gene match: 6. The CDR3 contains 14 residues.

This clonotype showed up many times. The rearrangement joins TRBV6-2 or TRBV6-3 to TRBJ1-1; TRBD1 agrees at 7 bases. V shed 0 bases, J shed 0 bases, and the junction held 10 bases outside the gene matches. CDR3 length: 18 amino acids. Germline-derived CDR1 and CDR2 are MNHEY and SVGEGT. CDR3 amino acids: CASSYSSRGVRMNTEAFF. The CDR3 bases are TGTGCCAGCAGTTACTCTTCCAGGGGGGTTCGAATGAACACTGAAGCTTTCTTT.

The chain has TRBV18 and TRBJ2-7, with a weak D call TRBD2 (6 bases). The CDR3 loop spans 15 amino acids. CDR1 is KGHSH, CDR2 LQKENI, per germline. V lost 6 bases and J 0 bases, leaving 15 bases between the germline ends. Here the CDR3 DNA reads TGTGCCAGCTCCCAGGGTGGGGGGTCCTCCTACGAGCAGTACGTC. Translated: CASSQGGGSSYEQYV.

Ten or more counts support this clonotype. CDR3 sequence: CASSFNPTGELFF. DNA of the CDR3: TGTGCCAGCAGTTTTAACCCCACCGGGGAGCTGTTTTTT. This chain uses TRBV12-3 or TRBV12-4 with TRBJ2-2; D uncertain. The CDR3 spans 13 residues. The V end lost 3 bases, the J end lost 4 bases, and 6 bases lay between the germline ends.

This sequence joins TRBV6-4 and TRBJ2-1; 8 bases map to TRBD2. Germline V gene sequence: CDR1 MRHNA, CDR2 SNTAGT. The V and J ends lost 3 bases and 2 bases, in that order; junction bases with no gene match: 9. The CDR3 has 17 residues. The CDR3 is CASSEVSRGDTYNEQFF. The CDR3 DNA sequence: TGTGCCAGCAGTGAAGTATCGCGGGGGGATACCTACAATGAGCAGTTCTTC.

The chain links TRBV3-1 to TRBJ1-6; D is perhaps TRBD1 (6 bases). Trimming left V 1 base short and J 8 bases short, with 12 bases between. Looked up from germline, CDR1 is LGHDT and CDR2 is YNNKEL (reference sequence). CDR3 length: 15 residues. CDR3 region: CASSQVGAGDSPLHF. CDR3 in DNA: TGTGCCAGCAGCCAAGTGGGGGCCGGGGATTCACCCCTCCACTTT. Combining the CDR3 with reference TRBV3-1 and TRBJ1-6 gives the whole variable domain DTAVSQTPKYLVTQMGNDKSIKCEQNLGHDTMYWYKQDSKKFLKIMFSYNNKELIINETVPNRFSPKSPDKAHLNLHINSLELGDSAVYFCASSQVGAGDSPLHFGNGTRLTVT.

V gene TRBV9 combines with J gene TRBJ2-5, with D perhaps given as TRBD1 or TRBD2 (7 bases each). Looked up from germline, CDR1 is SGDLS and CDR2 is YYNGEE. There are 16 residues in the CDR3. Trimming stripped 4 bases from V and 2 bases from J, with 18 bases between. The DNA for the CDR3 is TGTGCCAGCAGCCTTGGGGGGGGACAGCCACAAGAGACCCAGTACTTC. Protein: CASSLGGGQPQETQYF.

The chain recombines TRBV7-9 with TRBJ1-1, with D uncertain. The CDR3 extends over 15 amino acids. Germline V gives CDR1 SEHNR, CDR2 FQNEAQ (reference sequence). Trimming shortened V by 3 bases and J by 3 bases, and 14 bases separated the two germline ends. CDR3 protein: CASSFTEAWDTEAFF. The CDR3 DNA is TGTGCCAGCAGCTTTACGGAGGCGTGGGACACTGAAGCTTTCTTT.